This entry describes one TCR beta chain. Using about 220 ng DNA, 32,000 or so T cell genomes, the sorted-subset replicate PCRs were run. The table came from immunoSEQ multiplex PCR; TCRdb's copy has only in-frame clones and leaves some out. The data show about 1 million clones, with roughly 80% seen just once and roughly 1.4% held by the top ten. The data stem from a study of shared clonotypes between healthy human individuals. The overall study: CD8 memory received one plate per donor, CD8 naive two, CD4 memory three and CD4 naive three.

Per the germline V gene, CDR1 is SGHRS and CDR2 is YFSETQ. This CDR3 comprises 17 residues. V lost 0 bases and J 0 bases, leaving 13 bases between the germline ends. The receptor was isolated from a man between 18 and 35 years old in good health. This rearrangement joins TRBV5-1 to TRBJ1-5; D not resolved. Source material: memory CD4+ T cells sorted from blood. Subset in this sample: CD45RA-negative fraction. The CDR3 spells CASSLEPLTTSNQPQHF. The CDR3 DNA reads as TGCGCCAGCAGCTTGGAACCCCTTACAACTAGCAATCAGCCCCAGCATTTT.